A selection of T cell receptor beta chains follows, all from one sample in a study of monozygotic twins with cystic fibrosis. Assay: immunoSEQ multiplex PCR; the TCRdb copy retains only in-frame clones and omits some. The sample has 13,000 to 15,000 clones, around 91% seen once. The sequenced material came from blood. The receptor set was obtained from a boy aged 5 to 17 with cystic fibrosis. The CDR3 runs from the conserved cysteine through the conserved F or W. The D gene is left open where the match is weak.

TRBD1	TRBV18	16	TRBJ1-1	CASSLLFRGRNTEAFF	TGTGCCAGCTCACTCTTATTCAGGGGGCGTAACACTGAAGCTTTCTTT
TRBD1	TRBV28	17	TRBJ1-5	CASSFFRTGGKRQPQHF	TGTGCCAGCAGTTTTTTTAGGACAGGGGGGAAGAGGCAGCCCCAGCATTTT
TRBD1	TRBV2	14	TRBJ2-2	CASWQGADTGELFF	TGTGCAAGCTGGCAGGGGGCGGACACCGGGGAGCTGTTTTTT
NA	TRBV7-9	16	TRBJ1-6	CASSLAPSEADSPLHF	TGTGCCAGCAGCTTAGCCCCCTCCGAAGCCGATTCACCCCTCCACTTT
TRBD2	TRBV18	15	TRBJ2-2	CASSPTSGLSGELFF	TGTGCCAGCTCACCGACTAGCGGACTCTCCGGGGAGCTGTTTTTT
NA	TRBV6-1	15	TRBJ2-1	CASSEDRGGNNEQFF	TGTGCCAGCAGTGAAGACAGGGGGGGGAACAATGAGCAGTTCTTC
NA	TRBV27	15	TRBJ2-7	CASSLFGAEPYEQYF	TGTGCCAGCAGTTTATTTGGTGCAGAACCCTACGAGCAGTACTTC
NA	TRBV5-4	16	TRBJ2-7	CASSLRQDMEPYEQYF	TGTGCCAGCAGCTTGCGACAGGACATGGAGCCTTACGAGCAGTACTTC
NA	TRBV5-1	14	TRBJ2-2	CASSPGQNTGELFF	TGCGCCAGCAGCCCGGGACAGAACACCGGGGAGCTGTTTTTT
NA	TRBV5-1	16	TRBJ2-6	CASSLQASSGANVLTF	TGCGCCAGCAGCTTGCAGGCGAGCTCTGGGGCCAACGTCCTGACTTTC
TRBD1	TRBV7-8	15	TRBJ1-1	CASSLVGTGGTEAFF	TGTGCCAGCAGCTTAGTGGGGACAGGGGGCACTGAAGCTTTCTTT